This entry describes one TCR beta chain. Its antigen is unknown. No much larger clone exists at a distance of one base, and base qualities are not known. Trimming takes 1 base from V and 8 bases from J, and the germline ends sit 8 bases apart. The CDR3 contains 12 residues, cysteine and phenylalanine counted. Of the read, only the CDR3 DNA is kept; its 36 bases are in frame from base 1. CDR1 and CDR2 are drawn from the germline V gene (reference sequence): DFQATT, SNEGSKA. The entry originates in a study of T-cell reconstitution after alpha-beta-depleted transplantation in children (dated by TCRdb to 2016 to 2018). Some background on the complete study: T-cell immune reconstitution after TCRalphabeta/CD19-depleted allogeneic hematopoietic cell transplantation in children was quantitatively tracked in the study by means of TCR repertoire profiling. Results and caveats for the whole study, not just this receptor: In some patients, high TCRbeta diversity at day 60 was attributed to recipient T cells and intrathymic progenitors that had survived conditioning. The frequencies of hyperexpanded clones fell over the following months, and after one year, T-cell counts and TCRbeta diversity were mostly attributed to newly produced T cells. Apparently early alphabetaT-cell count recovery about two months after transplant reportedly relied on only several hundred rapidly expanded clones derived from non-depleted graft cells.

The treatment or condition label on this specimen signifies: allogeneic hematopoietic cell transplantation with graft depleted of TCRalphabeta T cells and CD19 B cells. Transplant recipients were children who received TCRalphabeta/CD19-depleted allogeneic hematopoietic cell grafts. Libraries were prepared through PCR. The instrument was an Illumina HiSeq 2500. TCR library preparation used molecular barcoding, with unique molecular identifiers applied to normalize quantification of the TCRbeta repertoire. TCRdb trimmed public reads at Q25 via fastp, called clones via MiXCR and kept in-frame beta chains. Under each unique CDR3 protein, matching rows form one entry showing the most common genes and DNA. A total of 500,000 to 750,000 distinct CDR3 sequences appear in this sample, 10% to 15% of them only once. The ten most abundant clones make up about 2% of the sample.

The TCR originated in a male patient younger than 18 who had a stem cell transplant for acute myeloid leukemia, so the T cells may come from the graft donor. Sequencing used PBMCs, mostly from graft donor cells, obtained 360 days after TCRalphabeta/CD19-depleted stem cell transplant. The chain joins TRBV20-1 to TRBJ1-4, with no confidently assigned D gene. The nucleotides read TGCAGTGCTAGAGTATACTACGAAAAACTGTTTTTT. Its coded protein is CSARVYYEKLFF.